This paragraph reports one T cell receptor (beta chain). Its antigen is not identified. The CDR3 totals 13 residues. Germline CDR1 is SNHLY and CDR2 is FYNNEI. The trim removed 7 bases at V and 5 bases at J, leaving 8 bases unmatched. Construction of TCR beta libraries relied on iRepertoire HTBI primers and on Arm-PCR targeting CDR3 regions. TCRdb reprocessed the multiplex PCR reads with MiXCR, giving one entry per CDR3 protein. This sample has about 660,000 distinct CDR3 sequences; 30% occur once, and the top ten carry under 55%. Documented time point: persistent/refractory GD, antithyroid drugs over 5 years with positive TRAb. PBMCs were the source of the RNA used for TCR sequencing. This specimen comes from a study of regulatory T cells in long-lasting Graves disease. Study-level points and caveats: Persistent Graves' patients showed a TCR diversity that was lower than that of newly diagnosed ones.

This clonotype originated in a female donor with Graves disease. Source: peripheral blood mononuclear cells (PBMCs), taken when the disease was refractory, from a patient treated with antithyroid drugs. The chain links TRBV2 to TRBJ2-7; 7 bases map to TRBD2. CDR3 amino acids: CASNSGGWDEQYF. CDR3 bases: TGTGCCAGCAATTCGGGAGGTTGGGACGAGCAGTACTTC.